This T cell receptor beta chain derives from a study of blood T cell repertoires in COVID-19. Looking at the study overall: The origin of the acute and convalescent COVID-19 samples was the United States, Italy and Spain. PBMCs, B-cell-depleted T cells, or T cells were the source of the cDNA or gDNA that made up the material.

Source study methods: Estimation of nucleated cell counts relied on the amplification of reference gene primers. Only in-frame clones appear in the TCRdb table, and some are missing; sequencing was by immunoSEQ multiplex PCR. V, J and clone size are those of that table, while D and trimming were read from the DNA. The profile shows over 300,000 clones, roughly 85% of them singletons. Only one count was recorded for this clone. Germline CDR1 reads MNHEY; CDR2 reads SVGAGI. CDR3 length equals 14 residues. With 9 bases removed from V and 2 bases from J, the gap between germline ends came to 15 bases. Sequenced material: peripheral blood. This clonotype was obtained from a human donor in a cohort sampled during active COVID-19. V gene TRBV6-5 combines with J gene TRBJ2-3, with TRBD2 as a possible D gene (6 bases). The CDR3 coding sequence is TGTGCCAGTCAAATAGCGGAGACCACAGATACGCAGTATTTT. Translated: CASQIAETTDTQYF.